This TCR beta chain derives from a study of blood T cell repertoires in COVID-19. CDR1 SEHNR and CDR2 FQNEAQ come from the germline V gene (reference sequence). The CDR3 consists of 15 residues. Trimming removed 0 bases at V and 2 bases at J, with 11 bases between. Method: immunoSEQ multiplex PCR; TCRdb's copy keeps in-frame clones and lacks some. The top ten clones hold about 4% of a sample with about 300,000 clones, 85% to 90% of them seen once. Cohorts were based on clinical histories the participants reported. The genes are TRBV7-9 and TRBJ2-7; perhaps TRBD2 as D (5 bases). The clonotype comes from a man in his thirties or forties who had recovered from COVID-19. Sequencing input: PBMCs or T cells enriched from blood (not recorded which). CDR3 sequence (DNA): TGTGCCAGCAGCTTAGCGCTAGCCGACACCTACGAGCAGTACTTC. Protein: CASSLALADTYEQYF.